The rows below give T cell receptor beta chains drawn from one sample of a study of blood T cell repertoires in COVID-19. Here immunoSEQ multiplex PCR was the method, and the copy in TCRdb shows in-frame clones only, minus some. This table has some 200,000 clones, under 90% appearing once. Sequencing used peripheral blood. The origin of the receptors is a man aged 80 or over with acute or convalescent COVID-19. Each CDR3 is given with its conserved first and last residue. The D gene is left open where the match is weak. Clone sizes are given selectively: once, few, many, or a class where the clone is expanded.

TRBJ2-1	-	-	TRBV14	CASSVRGNGGEQFF	TGTGCCAGCAGCGTAAGAGGAAACGGGGGTGAGCAGTTCTTC
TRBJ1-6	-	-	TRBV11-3	CASSHHREPNSPLHF	TGTGCCAGCAGCCACCACAGGGAACCCAATTCACCCCTCCACTTT
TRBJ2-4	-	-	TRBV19	CASSPGSGRAKNIQYF	TGTGCCAGTAGTCCCGGGAGTGGTAGGGCCAAAAACATTCAGTACTTC
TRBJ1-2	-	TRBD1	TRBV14	CASSQDPLTGVGYTF	TGTGCCAGCAGCCAAGATCCGTTGACAGGGGTTGGCTACACCTTC
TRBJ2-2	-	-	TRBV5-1	CASSRVSNTGELFF	TGCGCCAGCAGCCGGGTCTCGAACACCGGGGAGCTGTTTTTT
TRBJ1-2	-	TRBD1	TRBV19	CASSTRQGTDGYTF	TGTGCCAGTAGTACTCGACAGGGGACGGATGGCTACACCTTC
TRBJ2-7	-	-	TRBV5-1	CASSSTIQNEQYF	TGCGCCAGCAGCTCCACCATACAGAACGAGCAGTACTTC
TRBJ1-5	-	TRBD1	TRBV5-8	CASSPGQGIDQPQHF	TGTGCCAGCAGCCCGGGACAGGGGATCGATCAGCCCCAGCATTTT
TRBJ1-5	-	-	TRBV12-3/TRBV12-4	CASSPLREQPQHF	TGTGCCAGCAGCCCTCTGAGGGAGCAGCCCCAGCATTTT
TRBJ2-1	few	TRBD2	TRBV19	CASSHIPGTSGRVLYNEQFF	TGTGCCAGTAGTCACATACCGGGGACTAGCGGGAGGGTCCTCTACAATGAGCAGTTCTTC
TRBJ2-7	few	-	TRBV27	CASAPAVSPDYEQYF	TGTGCCAGCGCACCCGCTGTTAGCCCAGACTACGAGCAGTACTTC
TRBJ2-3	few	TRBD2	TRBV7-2	CASSLRGGSTDTQYF	TGTGCCAGCAGCTTAAGGGGCGGGAGTACAGATACGCAGTATTTT
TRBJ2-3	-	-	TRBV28	CASGLGAVGTDTQYF	TGTGCCAGCGGACTGGGGGCGGTTGGCACAGATACGCAGTATTTT
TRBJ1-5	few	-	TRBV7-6	CASSSRTGRFSNQPQHF	TGTGCCAGCAGCTCTCGGACGGGAAGATTTAGCAATCAGCCCCAGCATTTT
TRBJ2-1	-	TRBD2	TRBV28	CASSLLAGGAYNEQFF	TGTGCCAGCAGTTTACTAGCGGGAGGGGCCTACAATGAGCAGTTCTTC